This T cell receptor (beta chain) derives from a study of T cell changes during pregnancy in multiple sclerosis. Trimming cost V 3 bases and J 3 bases; bases outside gene matches: 12. From germline, CDR1 is SGHRS and CDR2 YFSETQ. The CDR3 extends over 17 amino acids. Data came from immunoSEQ multiplex PCR; TCRdb stores just in-frame clones and leaves some out. Found here are nearly 40,000 clones, about 91% of them singletons; the top ten hold around 0.73%. This TCR derives from a female donor with multiple sclerosis, enrolled in a pregnancy study. This chain uses TRBV5-1 with TRBJ2-1, with 7 nucleotides matching TRBD2. The material was CD4+ T cells from peripheral blood mononuclear cells, obtained before pregnancy. The CDR3 spells CASSSQGGRDVYNEQFF. For the CDR3, the DNA is TGCGCCAGCAGCTCCCAGGGAGGGCGGGATGTCTACAATGAGCAGTTCTTC.